Presented here are 27 T cell receptor beta chains from one specimen sequenced in a study of cytomegalovirus exposure and HLA in healthy donors. The PCR ran on 60 Vbeta and 13 Jbeta primers. The table came from immunoSEQ multiplex PCR; TCRdb's copy has only in-frame clones and leaves some out. There are roughly 150,000 clones in the sample; approximately 71% occur only once, and 10% lies in the top ten. Sequences were obtained from PBMCs. The receptors come from a man aged 30 to 45 in good health and CMV-seropositive.

In this sample, this clone turned up a few times. CDR3 sequence: CASLAGGPDEQFF. The DNA for the CDR3 is TGTGCCAGTTTGGCGGGAGGGCCGGATGAGCAGTTCTTC. The chain uses TRBV28 and TRBJ2-1; 9 bases match TRBD2. V was clipped by 9 bases and J by 8 bases; unmatched bases: 8. The CDR3 runs to 13 residues. Germline V gene lookup returns CDR1 MDHEN and CDR2 SYDVKM.

The chain carries TRBV7-9 and TRBJ2-1, with 14 positions matching TRBD2. Germline trimming cut 4 bases from V and 6 bases from J; bases unmatched to any gene: 8. The CDR3 contains 17 residues. Looked up from germline, CDR1 is SEHNR and CDR2 is FQNEAQ (reference sequence). The CDR3 nucleotides read TGTGCCAGCAGCTCCCGACTAGCGGGAGGGATATTCAATGAGCAGTTCTTC. This codes for CASSSRLAGGIFNEQFF.

The chain employs TRBV6-5 and TRBJ1-2; the match to TRBD1 covers 10 bases. CDR1 is MNHEY and CDR2 is SVGAGI in the germline V gene. The junction had 4 bases not matched to a gene; V was cut back by 7 bases and J by 2 bases. The CDR3 length is 14 residues. Here the CDR3 reads CASKPGQGNYGYTF. DNA of the CDR3: TGTGCCAGCAAGCCGGGACAGGGGAACTATGGCTACACCTTC.

CDR3 loop: CSGCLGTYTDTQYF. CDR3 in DNA: TGCAGCGGTTGTCTCGGGACATACACAGATACGCAGTATTTT. The V and J genes are TRBV29-1 and TRBJ2-3; maybe TRBD1 (6 bases). This CDR3 comprises 14 residues. Germline CDR1 is SQVTM and CDR2 is ANQGSEA. Trimming cost V 7 bases and J 2 bases, with 16 bases left between them.

A single count supports this clone. The chain has TRBV2 and TRBJ2-1; 11 nucleotides align to TRBD2. The CDR3 loop spans 18 amino acids. Germline CDR1 SNHLY, CDR2 FYNNEI. Trimming removed 7 bases from V and 7 bases from J; junction bases left unmatched: 18. Here the CDR3 reads CASTGWASGRMLGNEQFF. The CDR3 coding sequence is TGTGCCAGCACCGGGTGGGCTAGCGGGAGGATGTTGGGTAATGAGCAGTTCTTC.

This clone was counted between two and nine times. V usage is TRBV7-8 and J usage is TRBJ2-1, with D uncertain. CDR1 and CDR2 from the germline V gene are SGHVS and FQNEAQ. V lost 5 bases to trimming and J lost 6 bases, with 8 bases between them. This CDR3 region has 12 residues. In nucleotides, the CDR3 is TGTGCCAGCAGCGGTTGGGCCAATGAGCAGTTCTTC. It codes for CASSGWANEQFF.

This clone was seen a handful of times. The chain links TRBV11-2 to TRBJ2-7; no clear D. V shed 2 bases and J shed 0 bases, with 11 bases lying between them. Germline-derived CDR1 and CDR2 are SGHAT and FQNNGV. The CDR3 is made up of 15 amino acids. The DNA for the CDR3 is TGTGCCAGCAGCTTATCAGTCTCCAGCTCCTACGAGCAGTACTTC. Amino acids: CASSLSVSSSYEQYF.

This chain uses TRBV30 with TRBJ2-5, with TRBD1 matching 8 bases. The end of the DNA is better explained by TRBJ2-7, so the J call may be wrong. Germline V gene lookup returns CDR1 GTSNPN and CDR2 SVGIG (reference sequence). The CDR3 is 13 residues long. The chain's CDR3 is CAWSGTGFGEQYF. The CDR3 DNA reads TGTGCCTGGAGTGGGACAGGGTTCGGCGAGCAGTACTTC.

The chain employs TRBV27 and TRBJ2-4; TRBD2 might be the D (7 bases). Germline V gene lookup returns CDR1 MNHEY and CDR2 SMNVEV (reference sequence). The CDR3 has 13 residues. Trimming pared 2 bases from V and 8 bases from J, leaving 10 bases between. CDR3 sequence: CASSLREGDIQYF. Here the CDR3 DNA reads TGTGCCAGCAGTTTAAGGGAGGGGGACATTCAGTACTTC.

This clone was seen once. DNA for the CDR3: TGCGCCAGCCTCGGGCGGGGGACCGCTATGGCGCCGACGGATGAGCAGTTCTTC. Its translation is CASLGRGTAMAPTDEQFF. The chain employs TRBV5-1 and TRBJ2-1, with 7 bases that match TRBD2. The trim removed 7 bases at V and 8 bases at J, leaving 24 bases unmatched. Germline assignment: CDR1 SGHRS and CDR2 YFSETQ. The CDR3 is made up of 18 amino acids. The full variable domain, completed using reference TRBV5-1 and TRBJ2-1, is KAGVTQTPRYLIKTRGQQVTLSCSPISGHRSVSWYQQTPGQGLQFLFEYFSETQRNKGNFPGRFSGRQFSNSRSEMNVSTLELGDSALYLCASLGRGTAMAPTDEQFFGPGTRLTVL.

The CDR3 DNA reads TGTGCCAGTAGTATAGAACCGGGAGGGGGTCGGGAAGCTTTCTTT. Protein product: CASSIEPGGGREAFF. This chain joins TRBV19 and TRBJ1-1; D is possibly TRBD1 (6 bases). This CDR3 region has 15 residues. Trimming removed 0 bases at V and 8 bases at J, with 16 bases between. Per germline, CDR1 LNHDA and CDR2 SQIVND (reference sequence).

This clone was seen more than once but under ten times. The genes are TRBV11-2 and TRBJ2-2; no definite D call. The CDR3 consists of 15 residues. V lost 0 bases and J 2 bases, leaving 7 bases between the germline ends. Germline V gives CDR1 SGHAT, CDR2 FQNNGV. The CDR3 DNA reads as TGTGCCAGCAGCTTAGATCTCTTTAACACCGGGGAGCTGTTTTTT. The encoded protein is CASSLDLFNTGELFF.

The V and J genes are TRBV9 and TRBJ2-3, with 10 bases aligning to TRBD1. The J segment lost 1 base and the V segment lost 4 bases, leaving 9 bases of the junction unmatched. This CDR3 region has 17 residues. Per the germline V gene, CDR1 is SGDLS and CDR2 is YYNGEE. As DNA, the CDR3 is TGTGCCAGCAGCCTAACCCCAGGGACAGGGGGCACAGATACGCAGTATTTT. Protein sequence: CASSLTPGTGGTDTQYF. Complete variable domain (other parts from reference TRBV9 and TRBJ2-3): DSGVTQTPKHLITATGQRVTLRCSPRSGDLSVYWYQQSLDQGLQFLIQYYNGEERAKGNILERFSAQQFPDLHSELNLSSLELGDSALYFCASSLTPGTGGTDTQYFGPGTRLTVL.

V usage is TRBV7-9 and J usage is TRBJ2-7, with TRBD2 as a possible D gene (5 bases). Germline-derived CDR1 and CDR2 are SEHNR and FQNEAQ (reference sequence). This CDR3 has 14 amino acids. The V end was cut by 4 bases, the J end by 4 bases, with 14 bases between. The CDR3 nucleotides are TGTGCCAGCAGCTCCCTGGAGGCCTCATACGAGCAGTACTTC. Translating it yields CASSSLEASYEQYF.

V usage is TRBV4-1 and J usage is TRBJ1-4; D not resolved. The CDR3 is 12 amino acids. Germline V gives CDR1 MGHRA, CDR2 YSYEKL. Between the trimmed V and J ends, which lost 4 bases and 8 bases, there was a span of 8 bases. The DNA for the CDR3 is TGCGCCAGCAGCCGAGGTAGAGAAAAACTGTTTTTT. Amino acid sequence: CASSRGREKLFF.

This chain joins TRBV19 and TRBJ1-1, with 9 bases fitting TRBD1. The CDR3 is 15 residues long. CDR1 and CDR2 from the germline V gene are LNHDA and SQIVND (reference sequence). Trimming cost V 5 bases and J 4 bases; bases outside gene matches: 8. The CDR3 sequence: CASSPQQGAVTEAFF. Written as DNA, the CDR3 is TGTGCCAGTAGTCCCCAACAGGGGGCAGTCACTGAAGCTTTCTTT.

The table lists this clone with a few counts. The chain carries TRBV7-3 and TRBJ2-3; D possibly corresponds to TRBD1 (5 bases). Germline V gene sequence: CDR1 SGHTA, CDR2 FQGTGA. CDR3 length: 15 amino acids. The V and J ends lost 3 bases and 10 bases respectively, with 20 bases between them. The CDR3 DNA sequence: TGTGCCAGCAGCTTTACGACAGCCCCTGGCGGAGCGCAGTATTTT. This sequence encodes CASSFTTAPGGAQYF.

This clone has a handful of counts. This chain joins TRBV29-1 and TRBJ1-2; unclear D gene. The CDR3 runs 11 residues. Germline CDR1 is SQVTM and CDR2 is ANQGSEA. V lost 4 bases and J 6 bases, leaving 9 bases between the germline ends. This CDR3 is CSVGTGNGYTF. The DNA for the CDR3 is TGCAGCGTTGGGACGGGGAATGGCTACACCTTC.

A few counts support this clone. This chain connects TRBV7-9 to TRBJ2-1; 10 nucleotides align to TRBD2. The CDR3 covers 14 residues. Germline V gene sequence: CDR1 SEHNR, CDR2 FQNEAQ (reference sequence). After removal of 11 bases from V and 4 bases from J, the junction contained 8 bases not matched to a gene. The CDR3 DNA reads as TGTGCCGGACCTCAAGCGGGAGGGTACAATGAGCAGTTCTTC. It is translated as CAGPQAGGYNEQFF.

This clone was seen more than once but under ten times. The chain couples TRBV6-5 to TRBJ2-7, with 9 bases lining up with TRBD2. Germline V gene sequence: CDR1 MNHEY, CDR2 SVGAGI. With V trimmed by 10 bases and J by 3 bases, 13 bases remained unmatched. The CDR3 spans 15 residues. The CDR3 DNA follows: TGTGCCACCACCCCTACTAGCGGGCCAAACTACGAGCAGTACTTC. This encodes CATTPTSGPNYEQYF.

CDR3 in amino acids: CASKEGSYEQYF. The CDR3 coding sequence is TGTGCCAGCAAAGAGGGTTCCTACGAGCAGTACTTC. The V call is TRBV2, the J call TRBJ2-7; a possible D gene is TRBD2 (5 bases). Trimming pared 7 bases from V and 1 base from J, leaving 8 bases between. Germline V gene sequence: CDR1 SNHLY, CDR2 FYNNEI. The CDR3 sequence is 12 residues long.

V and J are TRBV7-8 and TRBJ2-5, with D possibly matching TRBD2 (6 bases). V dropped 3 bases and J dropped 5 bases, with 19 bases sitting between them. The CDR3 has 16 residues. The germline V gene encodes CDR1 SGHVS and CDR2 FQNEAQ. The CDR3 loop reads CASSLGGRGYGETQYF. The CDR3 nucleotides read TGTGCCAGCAGCTTGGGCGGCCGGGGGTACGGTGAGACCCAGTACTTC. The complete variable domain, with remaining parts taken from reference TRBV7-8 and TRBJ2-5, reads GAGVSQSPRYKVAKRGQDVALRCDPISGHVSLFWYQQALGQGPEFLTYFQNEAQLDKSGLPSDRFFAERPEGSVSTLKIQRTQQEDSAVYLCASSLGGRGYGETQYFGPGTRLLVL.

The chain employs TRBV30 and TRBJ2-7, with D tentatively TRBD1 (5 bases). Trimming left V 2 bases short and J 4 bases short, with 15 bases between. The germline CDR1 and CDR2 sequences are GTSNPN and SVGIG (reference sequence). This CDR3 has 14 residues. The CDR3 sequence is CAWSSGNSNYEQYF. CDR3 in DNA: TGTGCCTGGAGTTCAGGGAATTCGAATTACGAGCAGTACTTC.

CDR3: CATRVRGKDGYTF. Here the CDR3 DNA reads TGCGCCACCCGGGTAAGGGGGAAAGATGGCTACACCTTC. The V call is TRBV23-1, the J call TRBJ1-2, with TRBD1 as a possible D gene (6 bases). TRBV23-1 is an ORF for which the function is uncertain. The V and J ends lost 10 bases and 6 bases respectively, with 18 bases between them. The CDR3 consists of 13 residues.

The CDR3 is CASSALGGTSYEQYF. CDR3 sequence (DNA): TGTGCCAGCAGCGCCTTAGGCGGTACGTCCTACGAGCAGTACTTC. J is TRBJ2-7 and V is TRBV7-9; D is uncertain. Germline values: CDR1 SEHNR, CDR2 FQNEAQ (reference sequence). The CDR3 extends over 15 amino acids. The V and J ends lost 5 bases and 1 base respectively, with 15 bases between them.

This clone was seen a handful of times. One junction end does not reproduce the germline sequence, and a read error may be involved. This rearrangement joins TRBV5-6 to TRBJ2-1, with a weak D call TRBD1 (5 bases). Germline CDR1 and CDR2: SGHDT and YYEEEE. The CDR3 has 12 residues. CDR3: CASSLKAVVGLF. The CDR3 DNA reads TGTGCCAGCAGCTTGAAGGCAGTCGTGGGGCTCTTC.

This clone was picked up one time. The V call is TRBV2, the J call TRBJ2-2; D ambiguous. V was pared by 7 bases and J by 3 bases, with 6 bases between. Per germline, CDR1 SNHLY and CDR2 FYNNEI. The CDR3 has 12 amino acids. The CDR3 region has the DNA TGTGCCAGCACGCAGTACACCGGGGAGCTGTTTTTT. As protein: CASTQYTGELFF.